Shown below are 29 T cell receptor beta chains from a single sample sequenced in a study of blood T cell repertoires in COVID-19. The method was immunoSEQ multiplex PCR; TCRdb's version includes in-frame clones alone and lacks a portion of them. The table has more than 85,000 clones, about three quarters seen once. Sequenced input: peripheral blood. Every receptor here comes from a human donor in a cohort sampled during active or convalescent COVID-19.

The rearrangement uses TRBV28 and TRBJ2-3, with a tentative D call TRBD2 (6 bases). The CDR3 runs 15 residues. The germline gives CDR1 MDHEN, CDR2 SYDVKM. The V end was cut by 8 bases, the J end by 2 bases, with 17 bases between. DNA of the CDR3: TGTGCCAGCTACAGTTTAGGAGGGGACACAGATACGCAGTATTTT. It encodes CASYSLGGDTDTQYF.

The chain employs TRBV7-6 and TRBJ2-7; TRBD1 aligns across 8 bases. CDR1 and CDR2 (germline): SGHVS, FNYEAQ. The junction had 7 bases not matched to a gene; V was cut back by 0 bases and J by 3 bases. The CDR3 is 16 amino acids. Here the CDR3 reads CASSLAIWDRNYEQYF. The CDR3 nucleotides read TGTGCCAGCAGCTTAGCGATCTGGGACAGGAACTACGAGCAGTACTTC.

The chain has TRBV6-5 and TRBJ1-4; 7 positions agree with TRBD1. Looked up from germline, CDR1 is MNHEY and CDR2 is SVGAGI. CDR3 length equals 16 residues. The trim removed 2 bases at V and 5 bases at J, leaving 8 bases unmatched. CDR3 bases: TGTGCCAGCAGTTACACCAGGGGCAGGGGGAATGAAAAACTGTTTTTT. It encodes CASSYTRGRGNEKLFF.

The rearrangement uses TRBV6-4 and TRBJ2-7; a possible D gene is TRBD2 (5 bases). V lost 0 bases and J lost 3, with 21 bases in between. This CDR3 comprises 18 residues. Germline CDR1 reads MRHNA; CDR2 reads SNTAGT. The CDR3 DNA sequence: TGTGCCAGCAGTGACTCGATGCCCGAAGCGGCCGATTTCTACGAGCAGTACTTC. This codes for CASSDSMPEAADFYEQYF.

The chain's CDR3 is CASSPTQSGTSLYEQYF. As DNA, the CDR3 is TGTGCCAGCAGCCCGACCCAATCCGGGACTAGTCTCTACGAGCAGTACTTC. The chain combines TRBV3-1 (or the pseudogene TRBV3-2) with TRBJ2-7; 8 bases are a match to TRBD2. Germline V gene sequence: CDR1 LGHDT, CDR2 YNNKEL (reference sequence). V shed 4 bases, J shed 3 bases, and the junction held 14 bases outside the gene matches. The CDR3 length is 17 residues.

V is TRBV2 and J is TRBJ1-1; D is uncertain. The V end was cut by 4 bases, the J end by 1 base, with 7 bases between. This CDR3 spans 13 amino acids. Germline V lookup: CDR1 SNHLY, CDR2 FYNNEI. The CDR3 protein is CASSARQNTEAFF. CDR3 DNA sequence: TGTGCCAGCAGTGCAAGACAGAACACTGAAGCTTTCTTT.

This chain connects TRBV3-1 (or the pseudogene TRBV3-2) to TRBJ2-1; D perhaps matches TRBD2 (6 bases). Germline V CDR1 and CDR2: LGHDT, YNNKEL (reference sequence). The CDR3 has 17 amino acids. Trimming removed 1 base at V and 0 bases at J, with 13 bases between. The CDR3: CASSQGGGSTSYNEQFF. The CDR3 DNA reads TGTGCCAGCAGCCAAGGGGGAGGCTCCACCTCCTACAATGAGCAGTTCTTC.

The V gene is TRBV9, the J gene TRBJ2-1; 8 bases fit TRBD1. CDR3 length equals 14 residues. J was trimmed by 8 bases and V by 0 bases; bases with no gene match: 4. Germline V gene lookup returns CDR1 SGDLS and CDR2 YYNGEE. The CDR3 nucleotides read TGTGCCAGCAGCGTAGGCCAGACAGGGGATGAGCAGTTCTTC. Residues: CASSVGQTGDEQFF.

The V and J genes are TRBV2 and TRBJ1-1, with TRBD1 identical over 7 bases. The V segment lost 7 bases and the J segment 3 bases; nucleotides outside the gene matches: 8. The CDR3 extends over 14 amino acids. Germline lookup yields CDR1 SNHLY and CDR2 FYNNEI. The CDR3 sequence is CASTAQGRDTEAFF. The CDR3 bases are TGTGCCAGCACTGCACAGGGGCGGGACACTGAAGCTTTCTTT.

The rearrangement links TRBV15 to TRBJ1-4; 7 positions agree with TRBD1. Germline lookup yields CDR1 LNHNV and CDR2 YYDKDF (reference sequence). The V and J ends lost 3 bases and 5 bases, in that order; junction bases with no gene match: 3. The CDR3 length is 14 residues. CDR3 sequence reads: CATSRDRKNEKLFF. The CDR3, as DNA: TGTGCCACCAGCAGGGACAGGAAGAATGAAAAACTGTTTTTT.

This clone has a single count. This sequence joins TRBV5-6 and TRBJ2-3; 7 bases are shared with TRBD1. Germline values: CDR1 SGHDT, CDR2 YYEEEE. The CDR3 sequence is 15 residues long. V shed 2 bases and J 3 bases; nucleotides not matched to a gene: 6. The CDR3 reads CASSFKTGVTDTQYF. The DNA of the CDR3 is TGTGCCAGCAGCTTCAAAACAGGGGTGACAGATACGCAGTATTTT.

The chain carries TRBV27 and TRBJ1-5; maybe TRBD1 (6 bases). V was clipped by 5 bases and J by 0 bases, with 11 bases between them. CDR1 is MNHEY and CDR2 is SMNVEV in the germline V gene (reference sequence). This CDR3 spans 15 amino acids. The CDR3 is CASSPVRGSNQPQHF. CDR3 DNA sequence: TGTGCCAGCAGTCCCGTCAGGGGTAGCAATCAGCCCCAGCATTTT.

This clone was counted once. The chain combines TRBV19 with TRBJ1-5; D may be TRBD1 (6 bases). V gave up 6 bases and J gave up 7 bases, with 19 bases separating them. This CDR3 has 15 amino acids. Germline V gene sequence: CDR1 LNHDA, CDR2 SQIVND (reference sequence). This CDR3 reads CASRALEGGGQPQHF. In DNA form, the CDR3 reads TGTGCCAGTAGGGCCCTCGAAGGGGGTGGACAGCCCCAGCATTTT.

CDR3 residues: CASSGTRLETQYF. The DNA of the CDR3 is TGTGCCAGCAGTGGGACTCGACTAGAGACCCAGTACTTC. The rearrangement links TRBV2 to TRBJ2-5, with D tentatively TRBD2 (5 bases). The CDR3 totals 13 residues. Per the germline V gene, CDR1 is SNHLY and CDR2 is FYNNEI. V gave up 4 bases and J gave up 4 bases, with 10 bases separating them. The full variable domain, rest sourced from reference TRBV2 and TRBJ2-5, is EPEVTQTPSHQVTQMGQEVILRCVPISNHLYFYWYRQILGQKVEFLVSFYNNEISEKSEIFDDQFSVERPDGSNFTLKIRSTKLEDSAMYFCASSGTRLETQYFGPGTRLLVL.

The CDR3 nucleotides are TGTGCCAGTAGTATAAGCAGCAGGATGATGAACACTGAAGCTTTCTTT. This sequence encodes CASSISSRMMNTEAFF. The rearrangement uses TRBV19 and TRBJ1-1; D is unclear. Germline-derived CDR1 and CDR2 are LNHDA and SQIVND (reference sequence). The CDR3 has 16 residues. With 2 bases removed from V and 0 bases from J, the gap between germline ends came to 13 bases.

The chain employs TRBV10-3 and TRBJ1-2; the match to TRBD1 covers 9 bases. After removal of 2 bases from V and 7 bases from J, the junction contained 11 bases not matched to a gene. The CDR3 runs 16 residues. Looked up from germline, CDR1 is ENHRY and CDR2 is SYGVKD. The CDR3 reads CAISETMIQGASGYTF. CDR3 DNA sequence: TGTGCCATCAGTGAGACAATGATACAGGGGGCTTCTGGCTACACCTTC.

The CDR3 sequence: CASSFTSGEEAGELFF. The CDR3 region has the DNA TGTGCCAGCAGCTTCACTAGCGGGGAAGAGGCCGGGGAGCTGTTTTTT. The V gene is TRBV13, the J gene TRBJ2-2; TRBD2 matches at 10 bases. The CDR3 has 16 residues. CDR1 PRHDT and CDR2 FYEKMQ come from the germline V gene (reference sequence). The junction had 7 bases not matched to a gene; V was cut back by 3 bases and J by 6 bases.

The table lists this clone with a count of one. The chain has TRBV13 and TRBJ1-5; a possible D gene is TRBD1 (6 bases). Per the germline V gene, CDR1 is PRHDT and CDR2 is FYEKMQ (reference sequence). The CDR3 has 14 amino acids. V was pared by 4 bases and J by 4 bases, with 11 bases between. The CDR3 coding sequence is TGTGCCAGCAGCTCCAGAGACAGGAATCAGCCCCAGCATTTT. Protein: CASSSRDRNQPQHF.

In nucleotides, the CDR3 is TGTGCCAGCAGCGGGACAGGGGGAGAGCGGGGCTATGGCTACACCTTC. Translation: CASSGTGGERGYGYTF. The gene calls are TRBV6-6 and TRBJ1-2; TRBD1 agrees at 11 bases. This CDR3 spans 16 amino acids. The V gene end was trimmed by 6 bases and the J gene end by 4 bases; junction bases not matched to a gene: 10. CDR1 MNHNY and CDR2 SVGAGI come from the germline V gene (reference sequence).

This chain connects TRBV29-1 to TRBJ1-3; a weak D match, TRBD1 (5 bases). V lost 6 bases and J 9 bases, leaving 15 bases between the germline ends. Germline V gene lookup returns CDR1 SQVTM and CDR2 ANQGSEA. The CDR3 consists of 12 residues. CDR3 DNA: TGCAGCGTGGGGGGTCCCCAGGGCACCATATATTTT. Its protein product is CSVGGPQGTIYF.

The chain uses TRBV28 and TRBJ1-4; D is perhaps TRBD1 (6 bases). The CDR3 consists of 14 residues. CDR1 MDHEN and CDR2 SYDVKM come from the germline V gene. V was cut by 3 bases and J by 5 bases, with 10 bases left in between. The CDR3 DNA sequence: TGTGCCAGCAGTTTTGGGGGCTCCAATGAAAAACTGTTTTTT. Translated: CASSFGGSNEKLFF.

This clone was counted once. The V and J genes are TRBV15 and TRBJ2-5; 9 bases map to TRBD2. Germline loops: CDR1 LNHNV, CDR2 YYDKDF (reference sequence). CDR3 length equals 16 residues. Trimming at V came to 3 bases and at J to 5 bases, leaving 10 bases not matched to a gene. This CDR3 is CATSSGQSAGGETQYF. CDR3 bases: TGTGCCACCAGCAGCGGACAGTCCGCGGGGGGGGAGACCCAGTACTTC.

The J gene is TRBJ2-2, the V gene TRBV7-9; 7 nucleotides match TRBD1. V lost 3 bases, J lost 6 bases, and 7 bases stayed unmatched. Germline loops: CDR1 SEHNR, CDR2 FQNEAQ (reference sequence). This CDR3 spans 15 amino acids. The CDR3 bases are TGTGCCAGCAGCTTCTTTAATCAGGGGGCCGGGGAGCTGTTTTTT. It specifies CASSFFNQGAGELFF.

V is TRBV24-1 and J is TRBJ2-3, with 7 nucleotides matching TRBD2. J lost 2 bases, V lost 4 bases, and 11 bases had no gene match. CDR1 and CDR2 from the germline V gene are KGHDR and SFDVKD. This CDR3 is 17 amino acids long. The CDR3 DNA is TGTGCCACCAGTGACCTCCCGGCTAGCGGTCACACAGATACGCAGTATTTT. Its protein product is CATSDLPASGHTDTQYF.

The chain recombines TRBV20-1 with TRBJ1-2; no reliable D call. Looked up from germline, CDR1 is DFQATT and CDR2 is SNEGSKA (reference sequence). The CDR3 covers 10 residues. Trimming pared 4 bases from V and 8 bases from J, leaving 8 bases between. CDR3 region: CSATGEGYTF. CDR3 DNA sequence: TGCAGTGCTACCGGGGAAGGCTACACCTTC.

The genes are TRBV10-3 and TRBJ2-1; D possibly corresponds to TRBD2 (5 bases). Between the trimmed V and J ends, which lost 5 bases and 1 base, there was a span of 15 bases. CDR3 length: 16 amino acids. CDR1 ENHRY and CDR2 SYGVKD come from the germline V gene. In DNA, the CDR3 is TGTGCCATCAGTCGGACTCTCCCCGGGTCCTACAATGAGCAGTTCTTC. Amino acids: CAISRTLPGSYNEQFF.

This clone has a single count. The rearrangement uses TRBV5-1 and TRBJ2-1, with D possibly being TRBD1 (5 bases). This CDR3 region has 15 residues. Germline assignment: CDR1 SGHRS and CDR2 YFSETQ. V lost 0 bases and J 7 bases, leaving 14 bases between the germline ends. The CDR3 DNA follows: TGCGCCAGCAGCTTGGATGGGGCCATTGGAAATGAGCAGTTCTTC. It translates to CASSLDGAIGNEQFF.

This clone has more than one count but fewer than ten. The chain carries TRBV6-2 or TRBV6-3 and TRBJ1-5, with D possibly being TRBD1 (6 bases). Trimming shortened V by 4 bases and J by 5 bases, and 15 bases separated the two germline ends. The germline V gene encodes CDR1 MNHEY and CDR2 SVGEGT. CDR3 length: 15 amino acids. CDR3 sequence (DNA): TGTGCCAGCAGTTCAACTACAGGGTCGTATCAGCCCCAGCATTTT. It encodes CASSSTTGSYQPQHF.

The chain uses TRBV5-6 and TRBJ2-7; D remains ambiguous. This CDR3 is built from 15 residues. Per the germline V gene, CDR1 is SGHDT and CDR2 is YYEEEE. The V end was cut by 6 bases, the J end by 3 bases, with 19 bases between. The CDR3 reads CASTTSGFFHYEQYF. DNA of the CDR3: TGTGCCAGCACCACCTCAGGATTTTTTCACTACGAGCAGTACTTC. Full variable domain (missing parts from reference TRBV5-6 and TRBJ2-7): DAGVTQSPTHLIKTRGQQVTLRCSPKSGHDTVSWYQQALGQGPQFIFQYYEEEERQRGNFPDRFSGHQFPNYSSELNVNALLLGDSALYLCASTTSGFFHYEQYFGPGTRLTVT.